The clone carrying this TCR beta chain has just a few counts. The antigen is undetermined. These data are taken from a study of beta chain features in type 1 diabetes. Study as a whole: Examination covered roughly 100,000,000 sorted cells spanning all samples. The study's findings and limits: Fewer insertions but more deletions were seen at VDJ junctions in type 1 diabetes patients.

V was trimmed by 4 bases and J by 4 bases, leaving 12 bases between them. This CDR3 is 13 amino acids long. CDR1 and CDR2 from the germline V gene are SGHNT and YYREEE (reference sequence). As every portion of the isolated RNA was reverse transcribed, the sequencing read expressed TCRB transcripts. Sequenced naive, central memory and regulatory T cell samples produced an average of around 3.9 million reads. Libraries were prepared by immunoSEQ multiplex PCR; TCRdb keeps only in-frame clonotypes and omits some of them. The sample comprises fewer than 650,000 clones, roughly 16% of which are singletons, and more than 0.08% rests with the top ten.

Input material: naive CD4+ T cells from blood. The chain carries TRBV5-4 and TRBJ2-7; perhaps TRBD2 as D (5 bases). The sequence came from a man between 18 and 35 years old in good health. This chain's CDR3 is CASSRADAYEQYF. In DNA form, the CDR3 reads TGTGCCAGCAGCCGAGCGGACGCATACGAGCAGTACTTC.